The sequence of this TCR beta chain was determined in a study of T cells in Graves' hyperthyroidism and ophthalmopathy. Looking at the study overall: Initial diagnosis, before any treatment, was when peripheral blood was collected. The study's findings and limits: The model foresaw ophthalmopathy a median about 6.1 months prior to onset.

Notes on this clonotype: Its antigen is currently unknown.

TCR beta CDR3 regions were amplified from RNA. A first-round RT-PCR of the TCR CDR3 used the HTBI primer set. Each CDR3 protein is one row after TCRdb ran MiXCR on the multiplex PCR reads. The sample yields approximately 600,000 distinct CDR3 sequences, 14% to 15% seen once. Patients with uncontrolled infections, other autoimmune diseases, pregnancy or lactation were excluded. This CDR3 region has 17 residues. V was clipped by 6 bases and J by 0 bases; unmatched bases: 7. Germline CDR1 reads LNHDA; CDR2 reads SQIVND (reference sequence). Sequencing input: blood. This receptor was obtained from a woman between 40 and 55 years old with Graves' ophthalmopathy. The chain recombines TRBV19 with TRBJ2-6; 8 bases are shared with TRBD1. The CDR3 sequence: CASSRSGGVSGANVLTF. The CDR3 DNA is TGTGCCAGTAGCCGTTCAGGGGGCGTCTCTGGGGCCAACGTCCTGACTTTC.